The 19 T cell receptor beta chains below were found in one sample sequenced in a study of blood T cells in healthy people across ages. Sample-barcoded 5' priming and a J-beta primer mix drove a second PCR of 7 to 11 cycles. TCRdb recomputed calls from the 5' RACE reads with MiXCR, one row per CDR3 protein. The sample has fewer than 2,000,000 distinct CDR3 sequences; 30% to 40% are singletons. Sequenced sample: blood. These receptors came from a human donor in good health.

This clonotype showed up just a few times. The chain couples TRBV11-2 to TRBJ2-7, with a weak D call TRBD1 (5 bases). CDR1 is SGHAT and CDR2 is FQNNGV in the germline V gene. The CDR3 consists of 16 residues. V dropped 5 bases and J dropped 0 bases, with 17 bases sitting between them. The CDR3 nucleotides are TGTGCCAGCAGCGTAGTAAGGGGAACCAGCTCCTACGAGCAGTACTTC. This translates into CASSVVRGTSSYEQYF.

This clonotype was observed many times. The CDR3: CATSDSSGGGSTQYF. The CDR3 DNA is TGTGCCACCAGTGACTCAAGCGGGGGGGGCTCGACGCAGTATTTT. This rearrangement joins TRBV24-1 to TRBJ2-3; 10 bases match TRBD2. After removal of 4 bases from V and 9 bases from J, the junction contained 9 bases not matched to a gene. The germline V gene has CDR1 KGHDR and CDR2 SFDVKD. This CDR3 is built from 15 residues.

The J gene is TRBJ2-5, the V gene TRBV15; D unclear. V was cut by 1 base and J by 1 base, with 10 bases left in between. The CDR3 spans 15 residues. The V gene's germline CDR1 is LNHNV and CDR2 YYDKDF (reference sequence). The CDR3 DNA reads TGTGCCACCAGCAGAGTTAAAGGAACCCAAGAGACCCAGTACTTC. Translation: CATSRVKGTQETQYF. The full variable domain, completed using reference TRBV15 and TRBJ2-5, is DAMVIQNPRYQVTQFGKPVTLSCSQTLNHNVMYWYQQKSSQAPKLLFHYYDKDFNNEADTPDNFQSRRPNTSFCFLDIRSPGLGDTAMYLCATSRVKGTQETQYFGPGTRLLVL.

This clonotype was seen repeatedly, ten times or more. This chain joins TRBV7-9 and TRBJ2-7, with a possible D match to TRBD1 (6 bases). This CDR3 is built from 14 residues. Trimming removed 6 bases from V and 0 bases from J, with 12 bases in between. The germline V gene has CDR1 SEHNR and CDR2 FQNEAQ (reference sequence). CDR3 loop: CASSNRQASYEQYF. Here the CDR3 DNA reads TGTGCCAGCAGTAATAGACAGGCCTCCTACGAGCAGTACTTC.

The genes are TRBV4-2 and TRBJ2-1; D is unclear. The CDR3 has 17 residues. Deletions cut 4 bases from V and 2 bases from J, with 18 bases between. CDR1 is LGHNA, CDR2 YNFKEQ, per germline. The DNA for the CDR3 is TGTGCCAGCAGCCGAGATCTCTCTCCCGTCACCTACAATGAGCAGTTCTTC. Its translation: CASSRDLSPVTYNEQFF.

This chain uses TRBV14 with TRBJ1-2, with unresolved D. There are 13 residues in the CDR3. V gave up 4 bases and J gave up 8 bases, with 14 bases separating them. Germline-derived CDR1 and CDR2 are SGHDN and FVKESK. The CDR3 loop is CASSLGWGRGYTF. DNA for the CDR3: TGTGCCAGCAGCCTCGGATGGGGTCGGGGCTACACCTTC.

This clonotype turned up a few times. The rearrangement uses TRBV5-1 and TRBJ1-5, with 11 bases lining up with TRBD1. Looked up from germline, CDR1 is SGHRS and CDR2 is YFSETQ. This CDR3 is 15 amino acids long. The ends lost 4 bases at V and 6 bases at J; junction bases unmatched: 6. The CDR3 protein is CASSRTGGFGQPQHF. The DNA of the CDR3 is TGCGCCAGCAGCCGGACAGGGGGCTTCGGTCAGCCCCAGCATTTT.

This clonotype was counted between two and nine times. The V call is TRBV10-3, the J call TRBJ1-2; TRBD1 aligns across 9 bases. There are 19 residues in the CDR3. CDR1 is ENHRY, CDR2 SYGVKD, per germline. The trim removed 6 bases at V and 0 bases at J, leaving 17 bases unmatched. The CDR3 protein is CAIRATSGTGPPSNYGYTF. CDR3 coding DNA: TGTGCCATCAGGGCTACCTCCGGGACAGGGCCTCCCTCTAACTATGGCTACACCTTC.

The V and J genes are TRBV20-1 and TRBJ2-3, with TRBD2 identical over 9 bases. This CDR3 has 15 residues. The germline CDR1 and CDR2 sequences are DFQATT and SNEGSKA (reference sequence). V lost 3 bases to trimming and J lost 2 bases; unmatched junction nucleotides: 6. The CDR3 loop is CSARSTSGFTDTQYF. The CDR3 DNA follows: TGCAGTGCTAGGTCTACTAGCGGGTTCACAGATACGCAGTATTTT.

This clonotype was found a few times. The CDR3 protein is CSVETGTGVYEQYF. CDR3 DNA sequence: TGCAGCGTTGAGACCGGGACAGGGGTTTACGAGCAGTACTTC. The chain recombines TRBV29-1 with TRBJ2-7, with 10 bases lining up with TRBD1. Germline CDR1 reads SQVTM; CDR2 reads ANQGSEA. The CDR3 consists of 14 residues. V shed 3 bases, J shed 4 bases, and the junction held 6 bases outside the gene matches.

This clonotype was detected only a few times. The rearrangement links TRBV28 to TRBJ2-2; 10 nucleotides align to TRBD2. The CDR3 has 15 amino acids. Trimming at V came to 6 bases and at J to 5 bases, leaving 6 bases not matched to a gene. Germline V gene lookup returns CDR1 MDHEN and CDR2 SYDVKM. Written as DNA, the CDR3 is TGTGCCAGCAGCCTAGCGGGGGTCGAAACCGGGGAGCTGTTTTTT. Its protein is CASSLAGVETGELFF.

This clonotype was picked up a small number of times. The chain uses TRBV7-2 and TRBJ2-1; 8 positions agree with TRBD1. The CDR3 runs to 14 residues. Germline lookup yields CDR1 SGHTA and CDR2 FQGNSA. V lost 3 bases, J lost 9 bases, and 7 bases stayed unmatched. CDR3 residues: CASSLRQGASEQFF. In DNA, the CDR3 is TGTGCCAGCAGCTTGAGGCAGGGGGCGAGTGAGCAGTTCTTC.

This clonotype was counted at least ten times. This rearrangement joins TRBV7-2 to TRBJ2-5; 7 bases line up with TRBD1. Trimming cost V 6 bases and J 5 bases; bases outside gene matches: 6. Germline CDR1 reads SGHTA; CDR2 reads FQGNSA. The CDR3 runs to 13 residues. The CDR3 reads CASSRQGRETQYF. The CDR3 DNA reads TGTGCCAGCAGTAGACAGGGTAGGGAGACCCAGTACTTC.

The sample holds a few counts of this clonotype. V and J are TRBV7-9 and TRBJ2-1; 7 nucleotides agree with TRBD1. CDR1 and CDR2 from the germline V gene are SEHNR and FQNEAQ (reference sequence). With V trimmed by 7 bases and J by 0 bases, 6 bases remained unmatched. CDR3 length: 15 residues. DNA of the CDR3: TGTGCCAGCATCCCGACAGGGAGCTCCTACAATGAGCAGTTCTTC. Amino acids: CASIPTGSSYNEQFF.

The chain combines TRBV6-5 with TRBJ2-1; D gene unclear. The CDR3 is 15 residues long. The germline V gene encodes CDR1 MNHEY and CDR2 SVGAGI. V was pared by 2 bases and J by 6 bases, with 14 bases between. The CDR3 region is CASSYGPSSGNEQFF. For the CDR3, the DNA is TGTGCCAGCAGTTACGGGCCTTCTTCGGGCAATGAGCAGTTCTTC.

The chain links TRBV29-1 to TRBJ2-1; the D call may be TRBD1 or TRBD2 (5 bases each). V gave up 0 bases and J gave up 8 bases, with 20 bases separating them. The length of the CDR3 is 16 residues. In germline, CDR1 is SQVTM, CDR2 ANQGSEA. CDR3 sequence reads: CSVEDLAGAGLDEQFF. The CDR3 nucleotides read TGCAGCGTTGAAGATCTGGCCGGGGCCGGGCTAGATGAGCAGTTCTTC.

This clonotype was detected only a few times. The chain combines TRBV9 with TRBJ2-1; 8 positions agree with TRBD2. There are 15 residues in the CDR3. The germline gives CDR1 SGDLS, CDR2 YYNGEE. Germline trimming cut 4 bases from V and 7 bases from J; bases unmatched to any gene: 10. The CDR3 coding sequence is TGTGCCAGCAGCACCGTACTAGCGGATTCTAATGAGCAGTTCTTC. It yields the protein CASSTVLADSNEQFF.

This clonotype was recorded a few times. CDR3 sequence: CASRAWAAPNYGYTF. CDR3 bases: TGTGCCAGCAGGGCCTGGGCGGCCCCTAACTATGGCTACACCTTC. V is TRBV7-2 and J is TRBJ1-2; D gene ambiguous. V was shortened by 6 bases and J by 0 bases, with 14 bases between the two germline ends. The CDR3 contains 15 residues. Per the germline V gene, CDR1 is SGHTA and CDR2 is FQGNSA.

This clonotype has ten or more counts. This chain joins TRBV20-1 and TRBJ2-5, with a tentative D call TRBD2 (6 bases). Trimming left V 6 bases short and J 5 bases short, with 13 bases between. The CDR3 has 12 amino acids. Per germline, CDR1 DFQATT and CDR2 SNEGSKA (reference sequence). In DNA, the CDR3 is TGCAGTGCAGTCGGGAGTAGCGAGACCCAGTACTTC. This translates into CSAVGSSETQYF.